These T cell receptor beta chains were read from a single sample in a study of blood T cell repertoires in COVID-19. Libraries were prepared by immunoSEQ multiplex PCR; TCRdb keeps only in-frame clonotypes and omits some of them. The sample includes approximately 120,000 clones, 81% of them seen just once. The sequencing input was peripheral blood. These receptors originate from a human donor in a cohort sampled during active COVID-19. The CDR3 runs from the conserved cysteine through the conserved F or W. The D gene is left open where the match is weak. Clone size is shown for a subset of rows, as once, few, many or a class of expanded clone.

d_call: TRBD2
clone_size: -
v_call: TRBV2
j_call: TRBJ2-5
cdr3_aa: CASNKRGGETQYF
cdr3_nt: TGTGCCAGCAATAAGCGGGGGGGGGAGACCCAGTACTTC

d_call: -
clone_size: -
v_call: TRBV12-5
j_call: TRBJ1-5
cdr3_aa: CASGLNQPQHF
cdr3_nt: TGTGCTAGTGGTCTCAATCAGCCCCAGCATTTT

d_call: TRBD2
clone_size: -
v_call: TRBV11-2
j_call: TRBJ2-3
cdr3_aa: CASSWGGTRDTQYF
cdr3_nt: TGTGCCAGCAGCTGGGGGGGGACGCGAGATACGCAGTATTTT

d_call: -
clone_size: -
v_call: TRBV5-1
j_call: TRBJ2-1
cdr3_aa: CASSWSGDEQFF
cdr3_nt: TGCGCCAGCAGCTGGTCCGGGGATGAGCAGTTCTTC

d_call: TRBD1
clone_size: -
v_call: TRBV6-2/TRBV6-3
j_call: TRBJ2-7
cdr3_aa: CASSSSGGGYEQYF
cdr3_nt: TGTGCCAGCAGTTCCTCAGGGGGCGGCTACGAGCAGTACTTC

d_call: -
clone_size: few
v_call: TRBV7-8
j_call: TRBJ1-1
cdr3_aa: CASSSHTADTEAFF
cdr3_nt: TGTGCCAGCAGCTCCCACACGGCGGACACTGAAGCTTTCTTT

d_call: -
clone_size: -
v_call: TRBV3-1/TRBV3-2
j_call: TRBJ2-7
cdr3_aa: CASSHSPGFEQYF
cdr3_nt: TGTGCCAGCAGCCACTCCCCCGGGTTCGAGCAGTACTTC

d_call: TRBD2
clone_size: -
v_call: TRBV29-1
j_call: TRBJ2-1
cdr3_aa: CSVDGRGAYNEQFF
cdr3_nt: TGCAGCGTTGATGGGCGGGGGGCCTACAATGAGCAGTTCTTC

d_call: TRBD1
clone_size: -
v_call: TRBV7-3
j_call: TRBJ2-2
cdr3_aa: CASNLRVRDRENTGELFF
cdr3_nt: TGTGCCAGTAATCTAAGGGTCCGGGACAGAGAGAACACCGGGGAGCTGTTTTTT

d_call: -
clone_size: -
v_call: TRBV5-5
j_call: TRBJ2-5
cdr3_aa: CASSLAARQGRQETQYF
cdr3_nt: TGTGCCAGCAGCTTGGCCGCTAGGCAGGGTAGGCAAGAGACCCAGTACTTC

d_call: -
clone_size: -
v_call: TRBV11-3
j_call: TRBJ2-5
cdr3_aa: CASSLGGLRYETQYF
cdr3_nt: TGTGCCAGCAGCTTAGGCGGTTTGCGGTACGAGACCCAGTACTTC

d_call: -
clone_size: few
v_call: TRBV9
j_call: TRBJ1-4
cdr3_aa: CASSVGTVGEKLFF
cdr3_nt: TGTGCCAGCAGCGTAGGGACAGTAGGAGAAAAACTGTTTTTT

d_call: -
clone_size: -
v_call: TRBV12-3/TRBV12-4
j_call: TRBJ2-2
cdr3_aa: CASSWQNTGELFF
cdr3_nt: TGTGCCAGCAGCTGGCAGAACACCGGGGAGCTGTTTTTT

d_call: -
clone_size: -
v_call: TRBV18
j_call: TRBJ1-1
cdr3_aa: CASSPPTTGTEAFF
cdr3_nt: TGTGCCAGCTCACCACCGACGACGGGCACTGAAGCTTTCTTT

d_call: TRBD1
clone_size: -
v_call: TRBV6-5
j_call: TRBJ1-1
cdr3_aa: CASRGTGRSNTEAFF
cdr3_nt: TGTGCCAGCAGAGGGACAGGGCGGTCGAACACTGAAGCTTTCTTT

d_call: TRBD1
clone_size: -
v_call: TRBV15
j_call: TRBJ2-6
cdr3_aa: CATSRDRGLSSGANVLTF
cdr3_nt: TGTGCCACCAGCAGGGACAGGGGGCTAAGCTCTGGGGCCAACGTCCTGACTTTC

d_call: -
clone_size: once
v_call: TRBV7-2
j_call: TRBJ2-7
cdr3_aa: CASSLQRSSYEQYF
cdr3_nt: TGTGCCAGCAGCTTACAGCGGTCCTCCTACGAGCAGTACTTC

d_call: TRBD1
clone_size: -
v_call: TRBV6-5
j_call: TRBJ1-6
cdr3_aa: CASSYSRDRGNSPLHF
cdr3_nt: TGTGCCAGCAGTTACTCCCGGGACAGGGGAAATTCACCCCTCCACTTT

d_call: -
clone_size: -
v_call: TRBV12-2
j_call: TRBJ2-7
cdr3_aa: CASRRRDSWSYEQYF
cdr3_nt: TGTGCAAGTCGCCGAAGGGACAGTTGGTCCTACGAGCAGTACTTC

d_call: TRBD2
clone_size: -
v_call: TRBV3-1/TRBV3-2
j_call: TRBJ2-1
cdr3_aa: CASSQDSWRGLAGDSYNEQFF
cdr3_nt: TGTGCCAGCAGCCAAGATAGTTGGAGAGGACTAGCGGGGGACTCCTACAATGAGCAGTTCTTC

d_call: TRBD1
clone_size: -
v_call: TRBV7-9
j_call: TRBJ2-6
cdr3_aa: CASRQGEISGANVLTF
cdr3_nt: TGTGCCAGCAGGCAGGGGGAAATCTCTGGGGCCAACGTCCTGACTTTC

d_call: -
clone_size: -
v_call: TRBV2
j_call: TRBJ1-1
cdr3_aa: CATGGEGTEAFF
cdr3_nt: TGTGCTACTGGGGGGGAGGGCACTGAAGCTTTCTTT